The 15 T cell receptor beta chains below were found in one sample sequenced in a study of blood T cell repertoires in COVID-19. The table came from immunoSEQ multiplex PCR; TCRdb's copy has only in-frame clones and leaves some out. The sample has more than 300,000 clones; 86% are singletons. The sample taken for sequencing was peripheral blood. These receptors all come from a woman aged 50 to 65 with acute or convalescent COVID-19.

In DNA form, the CDR3 reads TGTGCCAGCAGCCGTTGGGCTAGCGGGCGCTCCTACGAGCAGTACTTC. As protein: CASSRWASGRSYEQYF. The V call is TRBV27, the J call TRBJ2-7, with 8 bases aligning to TRBD2. Per the germline V gene, CDR1 is MNHEY and CDR2 is SMNVEV (reference sequence). After removal of 6 bases from V and 0 bases from J, the junction contained 10 bases not matched to a gene. The CDR3 contains 16 residues.

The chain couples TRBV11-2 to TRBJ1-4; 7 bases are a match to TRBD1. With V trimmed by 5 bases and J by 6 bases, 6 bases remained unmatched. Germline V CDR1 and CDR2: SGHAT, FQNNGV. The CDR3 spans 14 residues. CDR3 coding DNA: TGTGCCAGCAGCCGACAGGGAAGGGATGAAAAACTGTTTTTT. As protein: CASSRQGRDEKLFF.

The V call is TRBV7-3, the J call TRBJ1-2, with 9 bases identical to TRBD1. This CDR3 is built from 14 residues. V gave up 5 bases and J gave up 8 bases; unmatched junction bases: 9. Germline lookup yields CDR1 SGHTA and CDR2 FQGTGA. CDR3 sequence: CASSNRDRVRGYTF. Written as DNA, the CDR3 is TGTGCCAGCAGCAACCGGGACAGGGTTCGCGGCTACACCTTC.

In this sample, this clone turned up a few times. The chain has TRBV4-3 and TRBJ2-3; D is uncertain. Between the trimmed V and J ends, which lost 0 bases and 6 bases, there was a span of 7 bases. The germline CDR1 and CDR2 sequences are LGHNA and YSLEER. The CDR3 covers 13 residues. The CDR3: CASSQELEDTQYF. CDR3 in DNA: TGCGCCAGCAGCCAAGAACTGGAGGATACGCAGTATTTT.

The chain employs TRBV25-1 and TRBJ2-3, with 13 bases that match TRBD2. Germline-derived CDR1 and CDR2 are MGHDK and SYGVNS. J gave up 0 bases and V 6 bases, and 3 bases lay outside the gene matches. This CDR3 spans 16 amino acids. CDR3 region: CASRGLAGRSTDTQYF. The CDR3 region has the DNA TGTGCCAGCAGGGGACTAGCGGGGAGAAGCACAGATACGCAGTATTTT.

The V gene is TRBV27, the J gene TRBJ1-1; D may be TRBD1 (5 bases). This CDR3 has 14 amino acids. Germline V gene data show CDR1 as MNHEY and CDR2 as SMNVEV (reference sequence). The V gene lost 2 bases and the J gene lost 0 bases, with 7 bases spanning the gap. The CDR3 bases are TGTGCCAGCAGTTTAGACAGACTGAACACTGAAGCTTTCTTT. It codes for CASSLDRLNTEAFF.

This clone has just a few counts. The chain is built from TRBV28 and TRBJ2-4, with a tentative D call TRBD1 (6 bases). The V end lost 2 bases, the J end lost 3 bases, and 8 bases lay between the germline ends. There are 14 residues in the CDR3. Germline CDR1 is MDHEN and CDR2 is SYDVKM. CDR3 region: CASSLGGHKNIQYF. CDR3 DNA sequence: TGTGCCAGCAGTTTAGGGGGCCACAAAAACATTCAGTACTTC.

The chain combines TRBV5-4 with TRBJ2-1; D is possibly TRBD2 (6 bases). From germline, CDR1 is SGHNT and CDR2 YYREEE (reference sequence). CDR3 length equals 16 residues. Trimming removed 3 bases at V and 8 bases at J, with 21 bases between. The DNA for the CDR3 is TGTGCCAGCAGCTACTCTTTGAGACTAGGAGCCGATGAGCAGTTCTTC. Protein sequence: CASSYSLRLGADEQFF. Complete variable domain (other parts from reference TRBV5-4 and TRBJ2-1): ETGVTQSPTHLIKTRGQQVTLRCSSQSGHNTVSWYQQALGQGPQFIFQYYREEENGRGNFPPRFSGLQFPNYSSELNVNALELDDSALYLCASSYSLRLGADEQFFGPGTRLTVL.

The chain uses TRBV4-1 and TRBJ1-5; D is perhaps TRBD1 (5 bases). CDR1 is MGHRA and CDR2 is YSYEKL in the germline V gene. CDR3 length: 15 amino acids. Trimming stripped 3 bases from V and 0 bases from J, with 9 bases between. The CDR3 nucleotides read TGCGCCAGCAGCCAGACAGATTATAGCAATCAGCCCCAGCATTTT. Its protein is CASSQTDYSNQPQHF.

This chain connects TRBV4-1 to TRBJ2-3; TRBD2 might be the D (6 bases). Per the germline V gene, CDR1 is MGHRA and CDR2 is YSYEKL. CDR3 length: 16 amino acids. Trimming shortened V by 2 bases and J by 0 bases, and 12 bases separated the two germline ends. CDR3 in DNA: TGCGCCAGCAGCCAATACGCGGGAACTAGCACAGATACGCAGTATTTT. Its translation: CASSQYAGTSTDTQYF.

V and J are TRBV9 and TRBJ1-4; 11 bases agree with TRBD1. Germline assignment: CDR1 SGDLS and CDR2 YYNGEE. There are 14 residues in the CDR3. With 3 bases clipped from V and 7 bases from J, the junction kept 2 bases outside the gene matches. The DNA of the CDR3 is TGTGCCAGCAGCGGGGACAGGGGGACTGAAAAACTGTTTTTT. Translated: CASSGDRGTEKLFF.

This CDR3 reads CASSLETVYSPLHF. The CDR3 nucleotides read TGCGCCAGCAGCTTGGAAACAGTGTATTCACCCCTCCACTTT. The rearrangement uses TRBV5-1 and TRBJ1-6, with D hard to call. The CDR3 has 14 residues. Germline V gene lookup returns CDR1 SGHRS and CDR2 YFSETQ. V lost 0 bases and J lost 8, with 9 bases in between.

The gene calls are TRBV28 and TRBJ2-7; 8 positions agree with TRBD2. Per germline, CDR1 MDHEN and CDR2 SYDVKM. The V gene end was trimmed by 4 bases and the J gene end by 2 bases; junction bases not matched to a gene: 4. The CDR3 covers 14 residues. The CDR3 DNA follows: TGTGCCAGCAGTTCACAAGCGGGAGCCTACGAGCAGTACTTC. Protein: CASSSQAGAYEQYF.

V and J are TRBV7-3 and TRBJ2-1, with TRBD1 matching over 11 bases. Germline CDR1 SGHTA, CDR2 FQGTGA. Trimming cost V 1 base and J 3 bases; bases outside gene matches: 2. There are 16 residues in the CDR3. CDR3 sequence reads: CASSLKGTGGYNEQFF. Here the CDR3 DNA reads TGTGCCAGCAGCTTAAAAGGGACAGGGGGCTACAATGAGCAGTTCTTC.

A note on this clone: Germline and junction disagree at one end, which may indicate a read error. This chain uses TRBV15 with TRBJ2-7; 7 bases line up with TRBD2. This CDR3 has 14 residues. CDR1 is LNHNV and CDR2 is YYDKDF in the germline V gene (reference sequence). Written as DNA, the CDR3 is TGTGCCAGCAGCACCGGGACTAACTCCTACGAGCAGTACTTC. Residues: CASSTGTNSYEQYF.